The entry that follows covers one TCR beta chain sequence. The clone's antigen remains unknown. No quality values exist for individual bases; no much larger clone is one base distant. The entire amount of isolated RNA was reverse transcribed using the High Capacity cDNA Reverse Transcription Kit, so the sequenced TCRB transcripts were expressed ones. Deep immunoSEQ sequencing was performed on naive, central memory and regulatory T cell samples, with an average of roughly 3.6 million total reads per sample. After sorted cells were lysed in RLT buffer, RNA was extracted with DNase-treated RNeasy Micro or Mini kits, with the choice depending on cell number. To prevent cross-contamination, each cell subset was processed individually, whereas patient and healthy donor samples were processed jointly. Using the immunoSEQ multiplex PCR, TCRB sequences were amplified from cDNA into 87-bp fragments spanning the CDR3 region. Amplicons were sequenced on the Illumina HiSeq platform. For the original study's pipeline: Synthetic template baselines were used to correct PCR bias computationally, reads within Hamming distance 2 were collapsed, and singletons that could not be merged were discarded. Reads were aligned against IMGT so that V, D and J genes, CDR3 length and insertions or deletions at six rearrangement sites could be assigned. Within each subset, clonotype counts were normalized to sorted cell number, and only after that were true diversity and Gini coefficients computed with the tcR R package. The overlap coefficient, calculated on TCRB nucleotide sequences, was used to measure repertoire sharing. TCRdb limited this immuneACCESS table to in-frame rearrangements with V and J called. A share of clones is missing; checked studies link under half to unresolved V genes, and the rest is unexplained. V, J and clone size are those of that table, while D and trimming were read from the DNA. Within this sample are more than 50,000 clones, with about 55% of them counted one time only. 2% to 2.5% of the sample is in the top ten clones.

The germline V gene sets CDR1 to SGHTA and CDR2 to FQGNSA. V and J lose 5 bases and 2 bases, and a span of 9 bases separates them. The CDR3 starts with the cysteine, ends with the phenylalanine, and has 14 residues. Just CDR3 DNA is preserved here, 42 bases in frame from base 1. These data are taken from a study of beta chain features in type 1 diabetes (dated by TCRdb to about 2018). Background on the whole study: No differences in mean age, gender distribution, total cell number or subset yield were found between patients and healthy donors. Across all samples, about 110 million sorted cells were examined, and cell number per subset correlated strongly with RNA yield. The study compared TCRB repertoires of sorted circulating CD4+ T cell subsets between recently diagnosed type 1 diabetes patients and matched healthy donors. Regulatory and stem cell-like memory subsets were obtained from only 8 patients and roughly eight healthy donors, while naive and central memory subsets were obtained from all 30 or so donors. Overall results and qualifications from the work: PCR might favor shorter templates, but patient and control samples were amplified and corrected together, so any skew would affect both groups equally. Because small numbers of individuals were included in the HLA sub-analyses, any influence of HLA type on TCRB rearrangement was left unresolved. In all four CD4+ subsets, TCRB CDR3 length was moderately but significantly shorter in type 1 diabetes patients. At VDJ recombination sites, type 1 diabetes patients had fewer insertions and more deleted nucleotides, which implies abnormalities in thymic rearrangement. Sequencing cDNA rather than genomic DNA could over-represent highly expressing activated cells, although activation and CD3 levels did not differ between groups. Naive, central memory and regulatory TCRB repertoires appeared to be more similar among patients than among healthy donors.

Each donor gave one peripheral blood draw, averaging approximately 120 mL, which was collected into heparinised tubes. Using a panel that included CD45RO, CCR7, CD25, CD127, CD95 and CD27, naive, central memory, regulatory and stem cell-like memory CD4+ T cells were sorted on a BD FACSAria II. A purity above 95% was achieved for all sorted populations. PBMCs were isolated immediately by Lymphoprep density gradient centrifugation and stained directly without culture. To minimize batch effects, samples were stained and sorted in pairs, one healthy donor with one patient per experiment. The chain employs TRBV7-2 and TRBJ2-2; the D gene cannot be resolved reliably. The specimen sequenced was Tregs from blood. Taken with the paper, the label for cell subset or site translates to: regulatory CD4+ T cells. The clonotype was recovered from a woman aged 18-29 years in good health. The nucleotide sequence is given as TGTGCCAGCAGCACTTCGGGTAACACCGGGGAGCTGTTTTTT. It specifies CASSTSGNTGELFF. Beyond the CDR3, the reference TRBV7-2 and TRBJ2-2 genes provide the residues; the full variable domain reads: GAGVSQSPSNKVTEKGKDVELRCDPISGHTALYWYRQSLGQGLEFLIYFQGNSAPDKSGLPSDRFSAERTGGSVSTLTIQRTQQEDSAVYLCASSTSGNTGELFFGEGSRLTVL.